One sample yielded the 16 T cell receptor beta chains listed below, sequenced in a study of CD8 T cells in ankylosing spondylitis. Each CDR3 protein is one row after TCRdb ran MiXCR on the 5' RACE reads. The sample lists about 52,000 distinct CDR3 sequences, roughly 7.4% seen once, with about 8.9% in the top ten. Sequenced: blood, either unsorted or a sorted T cell fraction (not recorded which). Receptors originate from a female donor with ankylosing spondylitis or in good health (not recorded which).

The table lists this clonotype with many counts. V is TRBV28 and J is TRBJ1-6, with TRBD1 identical over 7 bases. Germline loops: CDR1 MDHEN, CDR2 SYDVKM. The length of the CDR3 is 14 residues. Losses at the gene ends were 4 bases for V and 7 bases for J; bases not matched to a gene: 4. CDR3 in amino acids: CASSYPGQNSPLHF. In nucleotides, the CDR3 is TGTGCCAGCAGTTACCCGGGACAGAATTCACCCCTCCACTTT. The full variable domain, its missing parts supplied by reference TRBV28 and TRBJ1-6, is DVKVTQSSRYLVKRTGEKVFLECVQDMDHENMFWYRQDPGLGLRLIYFSYDVKMKEKGDIPEGYSVSREKKERFSLILESASTNQTSMYLCASSYPGQNSPLHFGNGTRLTVT.

This clonotype came up many times. The gene calls are TRBV5-1 and TRBJ2-3; the D gene is possibly TRBD2 (6 bases). V shed 4 bases and J shed 6 bases, with 21 bases lying between them. The germline gives CDR1 SGHRS, CDR2 YFSETQ. This CDR3 contains 16 residues. DNA for the CDR3: TGCGCCAGCAGCCCGAGAAACCGGAGGGTAGGGGATACGCAGTATTTT. Residues: CASSPRNRRVGDTQYF.

This chain uses TRBV11-2 with TRBJ1-1, with TRBD1 matching over 7 bases. This CDR3 is built from 13 residues. CDR1 and CDR2 (germline): SGHAT, FQNNGV. V lost 5 bases to trimming and J lost 11 bases; unmatched junction nucleotides: 11. CDR3: CASSRDRAQGAFF. For the CDR3, the DNA is TGTGCCAGCAGCCGAGACAGGGCCCAGGGGGCTTTCTTT.

V usage is TRBV28 and J usage is TRBJ2-3; D possibly matches TRBD1 or TRBD2 (5 bases each). The ends were cut back, 5 bases at V and 0 bases at J, with 12 bases in the middle. Germline V CDR1 and CDR2: MDHEN, SYDVKM. This CDR3 contains 15 residues. CDR3 sequence: CASSAGDASTDTQYF. CDR3 nucleotides: TGTGCCAGCAGTGCCGGGGACGCCAGCACAGATACGCAGTATTTT.

This clonotype was seen ten or more times. The rearrangement links TRBV12-3 or TRBV12-4 to TRBJ2-2; 8 nucleotides match TRBD2. The junction had 7 bases not matched to a gene; V was cut back by 10 bases and J by 3 bases. CDR3 length: 14 residues. This CDR3 is CATPAGGYTGELFF. DNA for the CDR3: TGTGCCACCCCGGCGGGGGGCTACACCGGGGAGCTGTTTTTT.

This clonotype was found many times. This chain links TRBV28 with TRBJ2-2, with D unresolved. V lost 1 base to trimming and J lost 6 bases, with 6 bases between them. CDR1 is MDHEN and CDR2 is SYDVKM in the germline V gene. The CDR3 contains 13 residues. The chain's CDR3 is CASSLYPAGELFF. The CDR3 DNA reads as TGTGCCAGCAGTTTATATCCGGCCGGGGAGCTGTTTTTT.

This clonotype occurred many times. The chain combines TRBV9 with TRBJ2-2; D not certain. The CDR3 length is 12 residues. The V end lost 0 bases, the J end lost 4 bases, and 1 base lay between the germline ends. The germline gives CDR1 SGDLS, CDR2 YYNGEE. DNA of the CDR3: TGTGCCAGCAGCGTAGGCACCGGGGAGCTGTTTTTT. This sequence encodes CASSVGTGELFF.

This clonotype was seen at least ten times. The chain employs TRBV3-1 and TRBJ1-1; 8 bases agree with TRBD1. This CDR3 spans 13 amino acids. Germline CDR1 LGHDT, CDR2 YNNKEL (reference sequence). Losses at the gene ends were 5 bases for V and 4 bases for J; bases not matched to a gene: 3. CDR3 protein: CASSGTGGTEAFF. CDR3 nucleotide sequence: TGTGCCAGCAGCGGAACAGGGGGCACTGAAGCTTTCTTT.

This clonotype was detected a few times. The V call is TRBV20-1, the J call TRBJ1-1; TRBD1 agrees at 8 bases. The CDR3 contains 13 residues. V was clipped by 1 base and J by 11 bases; unmatched bases: 9. Germline CDR1 and CDR2: DFQATT and SNEGSKA (reference sequence). The CDR3: CSARAPGGVLAFF. The CDR3 coding sequence is TGCAGTGCTAGAGCTCCAGGGGGCGTCCTGGCTTTCTTT.

The V call is TRBV20-1, the J call TRBJ2-1; 9 bases align to TRBD2. Germline V gene data show CDR1 as DFQATT and CDR2 as SNEGSKA (reference sequence). With 6 bases clipped from V and 5 bases from J, the junction kept 5 bases outside the gene matches. The CDR3 loop spans 13 amino acids. In DNA, the CDR3 is TGCAGTGCCCTCCTAGCGGGGCACAATGAGCAGTTCTTC. It encodes CSALLAGHNEQFF.

This clonotype was detected ten times or more. The chain has TRBV7-6 and TRBJ1-5; 9 bases line up with TRBD1. CDR3 length equals 17 residues. Per the germline V gene, CDR1 is SGHVS and CDR2 is FNYEAQ. With 1 base clipped from V and 6 bases from J, the junction kept 10 bases outside the gene matches. The CDR3 nucleotides are TGTGCCAGCAGCTTAGTGCCCCCGGACAGGGGCATTCAGCCCCAGCATTTT. It translates to CASSLVPPDRGIQPQHF.

This clonotype was counted a few times. The chain joins TRBV7-9 to TRBJ2-1; 8 bases agree with TRBD1. V lost 4 bases, J lost 6 bases, and 11 bases stayed unmatched. The CDR3 is made up of 16 amino acids. Germline V lookup: CDR1 SEHNR, CDR2 FQNEAQ (reference sequence). CDR3: CASSSNRGSEINEQFF. The CDR3 coding sequence is TGTGCCAGCAGCTCAAACAGGGGGTCGGAGATCAATGAGCAGTTCTTC.

The sample holds many counts of this clonotype. The chain couples TRBV5-1 to TRBJ1-3; perhaps TRBD1 as D (6 bases). Trimming took off 4 bases at V and 6 bases at J, with 11 bases between the two ends. The CDR3 is made up of 13 amino acids. CDR1 is SGHRS and CDR2 is YFSETQ in the germline V gene. DNA for the CDR3: TGCGCCAGCAGCCTAGGGGGAGAAAACACCATATATTTT. Its protein product is CASSLGGENTIYF.

This clonotype appeared many times. V is TRBV4-2 and J is TRBJ2-6; D uncertain. V lost 4 bases and J 0 bases, leaving 13 bases between the germline ends. The CDR3 covers 17 residues. Germline loops: CDR1 LGHNA, CDR2 YNFKEQ. In DNA form, the CDR3 reads TGTGCCAGCAGCCTGATCTCTCAGGTCTCTGGGGCCAACGTCCTGACTTTC. It yields the protein CASSLISQVSGANVLTF.

This clonotype came up many times. The rearrangement links TRBV27 to TRBJ1-5; D uncertain. CDR1 MNHEY and CDR2 SMNVEV come from the germline V gene (reference sequence). This CDR3 has 14 amino acids. V was cut by 4 bases and J by 7 bases, with 14 bases left in between. The CDR3 sequence: CASSWGNLGQPQHF. CDR3 coding DNA: TGTGCCAGCAGTTGGGGTAACCTAGGGCAGCCCCAGCATTTT.

This clonotype was detected ten times or more. The chain recombines TRBV12-3 or TRBV12-4 with TRBJ1-5; D uncertain. This CDR3 is 13 amino acids long. Trimming stripped 6 bases from V and 8 bases from J, with 14 bases between. CDR3 residues: CASSPRGSEPQHF. The CDR3 coding sequence is TGTGCCAGCAGCCCCCGTGGAAGTGAGCCCCAGCATTTT.